This T cell receptor (beta chain) was found in a study of blood T cell repertoires in COVID-19. The data were produced by immunoSEQ multiplex PCR, yet TCRdb's version contains in-frame clones alone and is incomplete. The data show around 200,000 clones, with about 88% seen just once and 0.72% held by the top ten. There are 16 residues in the CDR3. Germline-derived CDR1 and CDR2 are MNHNS and SASEGT. The junction had 7 bases not matched to a gene; V was cut back by 1 base and J by 4 bases. What was sequenced was peripheral blood. The receptor was isolated from a man in his forties or fifties with acute or convalescent COVID-19. This sequence joins TRBV6-1 and TRBJ2-1, with TRBD1 matching 7 bases. The CDR3 loop is CASSEVSTGAYNEQFF. In nucleotides, the CDR3 is TGTGCCAGCAGTGAAGTTTCAACAGGGGCATACAATGAGCAGTTCTTC.